One sample yielded the 12 T cell receptor beta chains listed below, sequenced in a study of technical replicates of blood from a handful of donors. Sequencing was performed with immunoSEQ multiplex PCR; in TCRdb, only in-frame clones are kept and a portion is missing. The sample has tens of thousands of clones; 93% are singletons. The sequenced material came from T cells isolated from PBMCs. Every receptor here comes from a human donor in good health.

This chain joins TRBV11-2 and TRBJ1-2; D is perhaps TRBD1 (6 bases). There are 15 residues in the CDR3. The V end lost 2 bases, the J end lost 0 bases, and 10 bases lay between the germline ends. The germline gives CDR1 SGHAT, CDR2 FQNNGV. DNA of the CDR3: TGTGCCAGCAGCTTACTTACAGGGACTAACTATGGCTACACCTTC. Translating gives CASSLLTGTNYGYTF. The full variable domain, its missing parts supplied by reference TRBV11-2 and TRBJ1-2, is EAGVAQSPRYKIIEKRQSVAFWCNPISGHATLYWYQQILGQGPKLLIQFQNNGVVDDSQLPKDRFSAERLKGVDSTLKIQPAKLEDSAVYLCASSLLTGTNYGYTFGSGTRLTVV.

This sequence joins TRBV25-1 and TRBJ1-1; TRBD1 is a possible D gene (5 bases). The CDR3 is 12 amino acids. The ends were cut back, 10 bases at V and 5 bases at J, with 14 bases in the middle. Germline V gives CDR1 MGHDK, CDR2 SYGVNS. The CDR3 loop reads CAIGGVGTEAFF. CDR3 sequence (DNA): TGTGCCATCGGGGGGGTTGGGACTGAAGCTTTCTTT.

This clone was seen only a few times. The V gene is TRBV5-1, the J gene TRBJ1-5, with TRBD1 matching 7 bases. J gave up 3 bases and V 7 bases, and 7 bases lay outside the gene matches. Germline values: CDR1 SGHRS, CDR2 YFSETQ. This CDR3 is 14 amino acids long. CDR3 region: CASAPGTANQPQHF. The CDR3 DNA is TGCGCCAGCGCCCCGGGGACAGCCAATCAGCCCCAGCATTTT.

This clone was picked up a small number of times. This chain connects TRBV5-4 to TRBJ2-6; no reliable D call. The CDR3 runs to 13 residues. Germline V CDR1 and CDR2: SGHNT, YYREEE (reference sequence). V was trimmed by 3 bases and J by 3 bases, leaving 4 bases between them. CDR3 in DNA: TGTGCCAGCAGCTCCGGTGGGGCCAACGTCCTGACTTTC. As protein: CASSSGGANVLTF.

The J gene is TRBJ2-7, the V gene TRBV11-3; 8 nucleotides match TRBD1. The CDR3 spans 13 residues. In germline, CDR1 is SGHNT, CDR2 YENEEA. J was trimmed by 6 bases and V by 3 bases; bases with no gene match: 4. This CDR3 reads CASSLAGGSEQYF. CDR3 bases: TGTGCCAGCAGCTTGGCAGGGGGCAGCGAGCAGTACTTC.

The rearrangement joins TRBV19 to TRBJ1-1, with a weak D call TRBD1 (5 bases). From germline, CDR1 is LNHDA and CDR2 SQIVND (reference sequence). This CDR3 region has 17 residues. V gave up 0 bases and J gave up 1 base, with 15 bases separating them. The CDR3 loop reads CASSIDHGGSSNTEAFF. The CDR3 DNA sequence: TGTGCCAGTAGTATAGATCATGGGGGGTCCTCGAACACTGAAGCTTTCTTT. Supplemented by reference TRBV19 and TRBJ1-1, the full variable domain reads DGGITQSPKYLFRKEGQNVTLSCEQNLNHDAMYWYRQDPGQGLRLIYYSQIVNDFQKGDIAEGYSVSREKKESFPLTVTSAQKNPTAFYLCASSIDHGGSSNTEAFFGQGTRLTVV.

CDR3 in amino acids: CASSVTEMNTEAFF. The CDR3 DNA is TGTGCCAGCAGCGTGACAGAAATGAACACTGAAGCTTTCTTT. The genes are TRBV9 and TRBJ1-1; TRBD1 is a possible D gene (5 bases). Trimming shortened V by 2 bases and J by 0 bases, and 8 bases separated the two germline ends. CDR1 and CDR2 from the germline V gene are SGDLS and YYNGEE. The CDR3 spans 14 residues.

The chain is built from TRBV19 and TRBJ1-5; no reliable D call. Germline values: CDR1 LNHDA, CDR2 SQIVND (reference sequence). The V and J ends lost 2 bases and 2 bases respectively, with 10 bases between them. This CDR3 has 15 residues. CDR3 sequence reads: CASSIPGFGNQPQHF. Written as DNA, the CDR3 is TGTGCCAGTAGTATACCGGGGTTTGGCAATCAGCCCCAGCATTTT.

The V gene is TRBV4-2, the J gene TRBJ2-7; no clear D gene. This CDR3 has 15 residues. The germline V gene encodes CDR1 LGHNA and CDR2 YNFKEQ. The V end lost 0 bases, the J end lost 4 bases, and 13 bases lay between the germline ends. CDR3 sequence: CASSQEGDSPYEQYF. The CDR3 DNA sequence: TGTGCCAGCAGCCAAGAAGGAGACTCACCATACGAGCAGTACTTC.

The V and J genes are TRBV9 and TRBJ2-5; perhaps TRBD2 as D (5 bases). With 4 bases removed from V and 7 bases from J, the gap between germline ends came to 17 bases. The CDR3 consists of 14 residues. CDR1 is SGDLS, CDR2 YYNGEE, per germline. CDR3: CASSPTGITGTQYF. In DNA, the CDR3 is TGTGCCAGCAGCCCAACCGGGATAACGGGGACCCAGTACTTC.

This clone has just a few counts. Here the CDR3 DNA reads TGCGCCAGCAGCCCAGGAAGAGAAAACACTGAAGCTTTCTTT. It is translated as CASSPGRENTEAFF. The chain joins TRBV4-1 to TRBJ1-1; D is unresolved. Deletions cut 4 bases from V and 2 bases from J, with 11 bases between. Per the germline V gene, CDR1 is MGHRA and CDR2 is YSYEKL. CDR3 size: 14 residues.

The V gene is TRBV2, the J gene TRBJ1-6; D is possibly TRBD1 (5 bases). Trimming removed 1 base at V and 10 bases at J, with 14 bases between. The CDR3 has 15 amino acids. Germline loops: CDR1 SNHLY, CDR2 FYNNEI. CDR3 region: CASSEVDPGGSPLHF. CDR3 DNA sequence: TGTGCCAGCAGTGAAGTCGATCCGGGGGGATCACCCCTCCACTTT.